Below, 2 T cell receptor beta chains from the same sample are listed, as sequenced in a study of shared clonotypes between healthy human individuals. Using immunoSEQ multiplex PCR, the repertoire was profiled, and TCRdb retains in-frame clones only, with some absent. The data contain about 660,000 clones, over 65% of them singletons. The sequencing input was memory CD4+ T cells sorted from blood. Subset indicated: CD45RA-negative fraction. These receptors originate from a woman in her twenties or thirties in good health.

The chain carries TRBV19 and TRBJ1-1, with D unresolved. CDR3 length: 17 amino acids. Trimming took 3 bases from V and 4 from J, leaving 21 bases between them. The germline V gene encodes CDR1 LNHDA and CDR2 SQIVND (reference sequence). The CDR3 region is CASSMSLAGPSSTEAFF. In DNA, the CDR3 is TGTGCCAGTAGTATGTCTCTGGCAGGCCCGAGTAGCACTGAAGCTTTCTTT.

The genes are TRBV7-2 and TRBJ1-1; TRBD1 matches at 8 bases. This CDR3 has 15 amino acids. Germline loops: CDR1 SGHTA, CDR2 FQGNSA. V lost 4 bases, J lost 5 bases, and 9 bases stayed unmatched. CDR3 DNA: TGTGCCAGCAGCTCCGCGACAGGGGTAGGGACTGAAGCTTTCTTT. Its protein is CASSSATGVGTEAFF.